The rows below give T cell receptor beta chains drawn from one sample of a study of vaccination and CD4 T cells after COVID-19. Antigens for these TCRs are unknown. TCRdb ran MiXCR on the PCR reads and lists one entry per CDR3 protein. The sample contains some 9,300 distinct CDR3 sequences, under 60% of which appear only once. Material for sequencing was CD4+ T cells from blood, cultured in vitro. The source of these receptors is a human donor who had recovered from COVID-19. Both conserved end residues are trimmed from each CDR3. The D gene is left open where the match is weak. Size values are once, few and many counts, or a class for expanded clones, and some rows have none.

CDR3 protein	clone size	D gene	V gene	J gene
ASRIQGADTQY	few	-	TRBV27	TRBJ2-3
ASSNLAGAETQY	few	TRBD2	TRBV12-3/TRBV12-4	TRBJ2-5
SARQSNQPQH	-	-	TRBV20-1	TRBJ1-5
ASSPPYTGELF	-	-	TRBV12-3/TRBV12-4	TRBJ2-2
ASRPGAFDGELF	medium-sized	-	TRBV7-2	TRBJ2-2
ASSQGTGETQY	-	-	TRBV18	TRBJ2-5
ATSDSSVYTEAF	-	-	TRBV24-1	TRBJ1-1
ASRHGTSGGETQY	-	TRBD2	TRBV6-1	TRBJ2-5
ASSLSFTGAQPQH	few	TRBD1	TRBV27	TRBJ1-5
ASRNQAGGETQY	large	TRBD2	TRBV7-2	TRBJ2-5
ASPHGMGPGYEQY	-	-	TRBV5-8	TRBJ2-7
ASTLQGTYEQY	-	-	TRBV12-3/TRBV12-4	TRBJ2-7
ASSLASVSFPSNYGYT	-	-	TRBV7-8	TRBJ1-2
SASRTSGGAWETQY	-	TRBD2	TRBV20-1	TRBJ2-5
ASSSEGVDQPQH	-	-	TRBV9	TRBJ1-5
SAPQMGFSERDRTYEQY	once	TRBD1	TRBV20-1	TRBJ2-7
ASSFGLNYEQY	medium-sized	-	TRBV7-2	TRBJ2-7
SAGSAGVQRNEQF	-	TRBD2	TRBV20-1	TRBJ2-1
ASSLGDRGTSQH	once	TRBD1	TRBV12-3/TRBV12-4	TRBJ1-5
SVCLAGGRETQY	-	TRBD2	TRBV29-1	TRBJ2-5
ASSSLLQGDTQY	-	-	TRBV27	TRBJ2-3
ASSSPWRERGGRSSYNEQF	-	TRBD2	TRBV7-2	TRBJ2-1
ASSQNKGISNQPQH	-	-	TRBV5-6	TRBJ1-5
ASSPNVGIDTQY	-	-	TRBV6-1	TRBJ2-3
ASSIALTSNQPQH	few	-	TRBV19	TRBJ1-5
SASPPRGGGTQY	few	TRBD2	TRBV20-1	TRBJ2-3
ASSVAGEPGQETQY	-	-	TRBV9	TRBJ2-5
ASSSGQGRQPQH	few	TRBD1	TRBV28	TRBJ1-5
ASSYPGTGEETQY	-	TRBD1	TRBV5-1	TRBJ2-5